The clone carrying this T cell receptor (beta chain) was observed a single time. The data derive from a study of blood T cell repertoires in COVID-19. Sequencing was performed with immunoSEQ multiplex PCR; in TCRdb, only in-frame clones are kept and a portion is missing. Among tens of thousands of clones, more than 75% were seen once, and the ten largest hold around 24%. CDR1 is SNHLY and CDR2 is FYNNEI in the germline V gene. The CDR3 runs to 16 residues. V shed 2 bases and J shed 0 bases, with 13 bases lying between them. The sample comprised peripheral blood. The gene calls are TRBV2 and TRBJ1-1; D is perhaps TRBD1 (6 bases). The sequence came from a man between 50 and 59 years old with active or convalescent COVID-19. As DNA, the CDR3 is TGTGCCAGCAGTGAATGGTCGGCAGGGGTGAACACTGAAGCTTTCTTT. Translating gives CASSEWSAGVNTEAFF.